Sequencing of this TCR beta chain was carried out in a study of CD8 T cells in Susac syndrome. Study observations and caveats: The TCR sequencing and HLA analysis in the study involved a relatively small number of individuals, as the study acknowledged.

A word on this clonotype: Its specificity is unknown.

TCR beta from blood CD8+ and CD4+ T cells was sequenced. The ends lost 3 bases at V and 0 bases at J; junction bases unmatched: 7. CDR3 size: 17 residues. CDR1 and CDR2 (germline): SGHVS, FQNEAQ. Reverse transcription of about 0.45 to 1 ug RNA used random hexamers. TCR beta CDR3 was amplified by immunoSEQ covering 54 Vbeta and 13 Jbeta. TCRdb passed the immunoSEQ multiplex PCR reads through MiXCR, listing each CDR3 protein once. The data hold about 130,000 distinct CDR3 sequences, with around 86% observed a single time. Sequenced: CD8+ T cells from PBMCs. The clonotype originates from a human donor with multiple sclerosis. The chain is built from TRBV7-8 and TRBJ2-1, with 8 bases lining up with TRBD2. The CDR3 sequence is CASSFLSGSASYNEQFF. As DNA, the CDR3 is TGTGCCAGCAGCTTCCTAAGCGGGAGCGCCTCCTACAATGAGCAGTTCTTC.